A few counts support the clone carrying this TCR beta chain. Its specificity is not known. This CDR3 has 14 residues. Germline V gene lookup returns CDR1 ENHRY and CDR2 SYGVKD. Deletions cut 2 bases from V and 1 base from J, with 8 bases between. The data belong to a study of cytomegalovirus exposure and HLA in healthy donors. Notes on the study in general: Investigators reported 150 to 200 TCR beta chains as tied to cytomegalovirus. Further analysis, carried out later, found HLA-associated TCR beta chains more clonally expanded than equally common other chains.

The PCR had 60 Vbeta and 13 Jbeta primers. Repertoires were generated with immunoSEQ multiplex PCR, while TCRdb's copy carries only in-frame clones and drops some. The sample has 170,000 or so clones, around 80% seen once. Source material: PBMCs. The sequence was obtained from a woman aged 35 to 49 in good health and CMV-seronegative. The chain combines TRBV10-3 with TRBJ1-1; a possible D gene is TRBD1 (6 bases). The CDR3 sequence is CAISEMGANTEAFF. The DNA for the CDR3 is TGTGCCATCAGTGAGATGGGGGCGAACACTGAAGCTTTCTTT.